The entry below gives a single T cell receptor (beta chain) sequence along with its context. The CDR3 is 18 residues long. With 5 bases removed from V and 6 bases from J, the gap between germline ends came to 25 bases. Germline V CDR1 and CDR2: LNHNV, YYDKDF (reference sequence). Assay: immunoSEQ multiplex PCR; the TCRdb copy retains only in-frame clones and omits some. The sample contains around 30,000 clones, around 90% of which appear only once. The data were taken from a study of regulatory and conventional T cells in RAG deficiency. These same records also appear under a second study, on regulatory T cells. That work adds: Amplification used 52 TRBV primers and 13 TRBJ primers.

This receptor was taken from a human donor in good health. The J gene is TRBJ2-2, the V gene TRBV15; possible D gene TRBD2, 5 bases. The sequencing input was CD8+ T cells sorted from blood. CDR3: CATSLRPPDSANSGELFF. In DNA form, the CDR3 reads TGTGCCACCAGCCTACGACCCCCGGACTCCGCAAATTCCGGGGAGCTGTTTTTT.